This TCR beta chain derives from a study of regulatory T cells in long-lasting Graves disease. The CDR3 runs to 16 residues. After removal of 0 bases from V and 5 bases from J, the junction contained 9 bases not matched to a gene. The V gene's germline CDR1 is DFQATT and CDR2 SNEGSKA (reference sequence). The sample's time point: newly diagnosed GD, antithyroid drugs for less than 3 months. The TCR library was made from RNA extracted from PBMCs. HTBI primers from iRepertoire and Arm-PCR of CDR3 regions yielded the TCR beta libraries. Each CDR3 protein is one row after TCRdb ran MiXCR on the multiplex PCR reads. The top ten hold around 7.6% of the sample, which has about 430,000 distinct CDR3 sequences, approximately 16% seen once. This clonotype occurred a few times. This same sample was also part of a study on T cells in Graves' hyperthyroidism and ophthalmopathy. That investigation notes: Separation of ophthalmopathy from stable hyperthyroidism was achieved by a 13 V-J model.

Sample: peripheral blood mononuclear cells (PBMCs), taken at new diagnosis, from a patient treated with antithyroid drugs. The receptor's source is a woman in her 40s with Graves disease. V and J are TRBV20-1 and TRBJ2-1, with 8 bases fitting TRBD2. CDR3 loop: CSARDEAGVVDNEQFF. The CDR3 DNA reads TGCAGTGCTAGAGATGAAGCGGGAGTTGTGGACAATGAGCAGTTCTTC.